This record looks at one T cell receptor (beta chain) sequence and its context. Sequencing involved patients with CD8+CD57+ cell expansion previously shown by flow cytometry. Researchers used genomic DNA as the template to profile TCR beta VDJ and CDR3. TCRdb ran MiXCR on the reads and lists one entry per CDR3 protein. The table records hundreds of thousands of distinct CDR3 sequences, approximately 32% of them present only once. Trimming left V 5 bases short and J 6 bases short, with 13 bases between. The CDR3 sequence is 13 residues long. CDR1 is SEHNR and CDR2 is FQNEAQ in the germline V gene (reference sequence). These data are taken from a study of CD8+CD57+ T cells in acquired aplastic anemia. Study-wide context: Roughly 3.2 ug was the average amount of DNA from sorted CD4+ and CD8+ cells.

The sequence was obtained from a human donor with aplastic anemia. Specimen: sorted CD4+, CD8+, or CD8+CD57+ T cells (not recorded which) from PBMCs. The genes are TRBV7-9 and TRBJ1-1; D ambiguous. This CDR3 is CASSPGTGSEAFF. CDR3 DNA sequence: TGTGCCAGCAGCCCCGGTACGGGATCTGAAGCTTTCTTT.